Listed below are T cell receptor beta chains from one sample, sequenced in a study of T cells in localized non-small cell lung cancer. Profiled with immunoSEQ multiplex PCR; TCRdb holds only in-frame clones, not every one. Of roughly 13,000 clones listed, roughly nine tenths are singletons. Source: peripheral blood mononuclear cells, taken before any cancer treatment. The receptors were gathered from a man aged 35-75 years with stage III lung adenocarcinoma. Each CDR3 is given with its conserved first and last residue. Fields, in order: clone size, D gene, V gene, J gene, CDR3 DNA, CDR3 protein. The D gene is left open where the match is weak. Clone size is shown for a subset of rows, as once, few, many or a class of expanded clone.

abundance: -
d_gene: -
v_gene: TRBV5-4
j_gene: TRBJ2-7
CDR3nt: TGTGCCAGCAGCTTCCGGGGGAGACACTACGAGCAGTACTTC
CDR3aa: CASSFRGRHYEQYF

abundance: -
d_gene: TRBD1
v_gene: TRBV6-1
j_gene: TRBJ1-2
CDR3nt: TGTGCCAGCAGTGATACCGGGACAGGGTACGGCTACACCTTC
CDR3aa: CASSDTGTGYGYTF

abundance: few
d_gene: -
v_gene: TRBV6-5
j_gene: TRBJ1-2
CDR3nt: TGTGCCAGCAGTTACTCGTCAGCCCGTGGCTACACCTTC
CDR3aa: CASSYSSARGYTF

abundance: -
d_gene: -
v_gene: TRBV5-6
j_gene: TRBJ2-5
CDR3nt: TGTGCCAGCAGCTTGGTTTACGGGCGAGAGACCCAGTACTTC
CDR3aa: CASSLVYGRETQYF

abundance: -
d_gene: -
v_gene: TRBV5-6
j_gene: TRBJ1-4
CDR3nt: TGTGCCAGCAGCTTGGTAGACACCCCTGAAAAACTGTTTTTT
CDR3aa: CASSLVDTPEKLFF

abundance: -
d_gene: TRBD2
v_gene: TRBV7-3
j_gene: TRBJ2-1
CDR3nt: TGTGCCAGCAGCCTGACCCCCCCCTTAGCGGGAGGGCCAGATGAGCAGTTCTTC
CDR3aa: CASSLTPPLAGGPDEQFF

abundance: -
d_gene: -
v_gene: TRBV6-5
j_gene: TRBJ1-1
CDR3nt: TGTGCCAGCAGTTACGGGGCAGGGAATAGGAACACTGAAGCTTTCTTT
CDR3aa: CASSYGAGNRNTEAFF

abundance: -
d_gene: TRBD2
v_gene: TRBV7-6
j_gene: TRBJ2-1
CDR3nt: TGTGCCAGCAGCGGTCGGCCACGGGGGGACAATGAGCAGTTCTTC
CDR3aa: CASSGRPRGDNEQFF

abundance: -
d_gene: -
v_gene: TRBV5-4
j_gene: TRBJ1-2
CDR3nt: TGTGCCAGCAGCTCAGTAGGTGATGATGGCTACACCTTC
CDR3aa: CASSSVGDDGYTF

abundance: -
d_gene: TRBD1
v_gene: TRBV5-1
j_gene: TRBJ2-6
CDR3nt: TGCGCCAGCAGCTTAGCCGGGACAGGGGGATCCTCTGGGGCCAACGTCCTGACTTTC
CDR3aa: CASSLAGTGGSSGANVLTF

abundance: once
d_gene: -
v_gene: TRBV5-1
j_gene: TRBJ2-5
CDR3nt: TGCGCCAGCAGTCTAGCACAAGAGACCCAGTACTTC
CDR3aa: CASSLAQETQYF

abundance: -
d_gene: -
v_gene: TRBV6-6
j_gene: TRBJ2-7
CDR3nt: TGTGCCAGCAGTACCTCCGGGACGGTCTCCTACGAGCAGTACTTC
CDR3aa: CASSTSGTVSYEQYF

abundance: -
d_gene: -
v_gene: TRBV28
j_gene: TRBJ1-1
CDR3nt: TGTGCCAGCAGCGGGGCAGCGTCGAACACTGAAGCTTTCTTT
CDR3aa: CASSGAASNTEAFF

abundance: -
d_gene: -
v_gene: TRBV2
j_gene: TRBJ2-7
CDR3nt: TGTGCCGGTCGGGACACCACCTCCTACGAGCAGTACTTC
CDR3aa: CAGRDTTSYEQYF

abundance: -
d_gene: -
v_gene: TRBV6-5
j_gene: TRBJ2-7
CDR3nt: TGTGCCAGCAGGGTTCGGGACGGAGCCTACGAGCAGTACTTC
CDR3aa: CASRVRDGAYEQYF

abundance: -
d_gene: -
v_gene: TRBV9
j_gene: TRBJ2-5
CDR3nt: TGTGCCAGCAGCCCCGGAGGGCAGAAAGAGACCCAGTACTTC
CDR3aa: CASSPGGQKETQYF

abundance: -
d_gene: -
v_gene: TRBV19
j_gene: TRBJ1-5
CDR3nt: TGTGCCAGTAGTGTTCAGAATCAGCCCCAGCATTTT
CDR3aa: CASSVQNQPQHF

abundance: -
d_gene: TRBD2
v_gene: TRBV6-5
j_gene: TRBJ2-2
CDR3nt: TGTGCCAGCACCCTGCGGGAGGAGGCCACCGGGGAGCTGTTTTTT
CDR3aa: CASTLREEATGELFF

abundance: -
d_gene: -
v_gene: TRBV14
j_gene: TRBJ2-5
CDR3nt: TGTGCCAGCAGCCAGTACCAGGGTAGGAATCAAGAGACCCAGTACTTC
CDR3aa: CASSQYQGRNQETQYF

abundance: -
d_gene: -
v_gene: TRBV30
j_gene: TRBJ2-2
CDR3nt: TGTGCCTGGAGTGTAGGAGGGGAGGCCGGGGAGCTGTTTTTT
CDR3aa: CAWSVGGEAGELFF

abundance: -
d_gene: TRBD1
v_gene: TRBV28
j_gene: TRBJ1-5
CDR3nt: TGTGCCAGCAGTTGGACGGGACAGAGAGTACCCCAGCATTTT
CDR3aa: CASSWTGQRVPQHF

abundance: -
d_gene: -
v_gene: TRBV15
j_gene: TRBJ1-1
CDR3nt: TGTGCCACCAGCAGAGATGGTCCGGGGAGGAACACTGAAGCTTTCTTT
CDR3aa: CATSRDGPGRNTEAFF

abundance: -
d_gene: TRBD2
v_gene: TRBV19
j_gene: TRBJ2-7
CDR3nt: TGTGCCAGTAGTATAACTACTAGCGGGACCTACGAGCAGTACTTC
CDR3aa: CASSITTSGTYEQYF

abundance: -
d_gene: TRBD2
v_gene: TRBV6-6
j_gene: TRBJ2-4
CDR3nt: TGTGCCAGCAGTCAGGGACTAGGGAAGGGTTCCCGTGAGTACTTC
CDR3aa: CASSQGLGKGSREYF

abundance: -
d_gene: -
v_gene: TRBV7-2
j_gene: TRBJ2-7
CDR3nt: TGTGCCAGCAGCCCAGAGTCCGAGCAGTACTTC
CDR3aa: CASSPESEQYF

abundance: -
d_gene: -
v_gene: TRBV4-3
j_gene: TRBJ2-1
CDR3nt: TGCGCCAGCAGCCGAGACTCGCTTCAATACAATGAGCAGTTCTTC
CDR3aa: CASSRDSLQYNEQFF

abundance: -
d_gene: -
v_gene: TRBV7-6
j_gene: TRBJ1-5
CDR3nt: TGTGCCAGCAGCTTAAGGTCCGATAGCAATCAGCCCCAGCATTTT
CDR3aa: CASSLRSDSNQPQHF

abundance: -
d_gene: TRBD2
v_gene: TRBV6-5
j_gene: TRBJ2-2
CDR3nt: TGTGCCAGCAGGGGACTAGCTGATACCGGGGAGCTGTTTTTT
CDR3aa: CASRGLADTGELFF

abundance: -
d_gene: -
v_gene: TRBV6-1
j_gene: TRBJ1-5
CDR3nt: TGTGCCAGTCACCCCTCCGGGGTCAGCAATCAGCCCCAGCATTTT
CDR3aa: CASHPSGVSNQPQHF

abundance: -
d_gene: -
v_gene: TRBV6-1
j_gene: TRBJ2-7
CDR3nt: TGTGCCAGCAGTCCCTCAGGGGTCGAGCAGTACTTC
CDR3aa: CASSPSGVEQYF

abundance: -
d_gene: -
v_gene: TRBV28
j_gene: TRBJ2-3
CDR3nt: TGTGCCAGCAGCCCGAGGCAGGGAAGAGATACGCAGTATTTT
CDR3aa: CASSPRQGRDTQYF

abundance: once
d_gene: -
v_gene: TRBV28
j_gene: TRBJ1-5
CDR3nt: TGTGCCAGCAGTTTATACGTCGGGAATCAGCCCCAGCATTTT
CDR3aa: CASSLYVGNQPQHF

abundance: -
d_gene: -
v_gene: TRBV28
j_gene: TRBJ1-5
CDR3nt: TGTGCCAGCATTTCGGGTGGGGGAAATCAGCCCCAGCATTTT
CDR3aa: CASISGGGNQPQHF

abundance: -
d_gene: -
v_gene: TRBV9
j_gene: TRBJ1-4
CDR3nt: TGTGCCAGCAGCCCAACGGGACTTTCCTATGAAAAACTGTTTTTT
CDR3aa: CASSPTGLSYEKLFF

abundance: -
d_gene: -
v_gene: TRBV7-9
j_gene: TRBJ2-4
CDR3nt: TGTGCCAGCAGCTTAGAGCTCTACATTCAGTACTTC
CDR3aa: CASSLELYIQYF

abundance: -
d_gene: -
v_gene: TRBV6-6
j_gene: TRBJ1-5
CDR3nt: TGTGCCAGCGGACCGAAGCCAAATCAGCCCCAGCATTTT
CDR3aa: CASGPKPNQPQHF

abundance: -
d_gene: TRBD1
v_gene: TRBV7-9
j_gene: TRBJ2-1
CDR3nt: TGTGCCAGCAGCAACTCCGGGACAGGGGCCAATGAGCAGTTCTTC
CDR3aa: CASSNSGTGANEQFF

abundance: -
d_gene: -
v_gene: TRBV27
j_gene: TRBJ1-5
CDR3nt: TGTGCCAGCAGTTTACGAGGGTTTAGCAATCAGCCCCAGCATTTT
CDR3aa: CASSLRGFSNQPQHF

abundance: once
d_gene: TRBD1
v_gene: TRBV6-5
j_gene: TRBJ1-2
CDR3nt: TGTGCCAGCAGTTACACCAGGGGGAGGGATGGCTACACCTTC
CDR3aa: CASSYTRGRDGYTF

abundance: -
d_gene: -
v_gene: TRBV10-3
j_gene: TRBJ2-7
CDR3nt: TGTGCCATCAGTGCCGACAGACTCTACGAGCAGTACTTC
CDR3aa: CAISADRLYEQYF

abundance: -
d_gene: -
v_gene: TRBV6-4
j_gene: TRBJ2-1
CDR3nt: TGTGCCAGCAGTAGGGGTCTAGGAGAGCAGTTCTTC
CDR3aa: CASSRGLGEQFF

abundance: -
d_gene: -
v_gene: TRBV19
j_gene: TRBJ2-1
CDR3nt: TGTGCCAGTAGTATTGCCGGGAGTAAGGTGTTGCGAGATGAGCAGTTCTTC
CDR3aa: CASSIAGSKVLRDEQFF

abundance: -
d_gene: TRBD2
v_gene: TRBV5-4
j_gene: TRBJ2-7
CDR3nt: TGTGCCAGCAGCTTGGCCGGAGCGGGATTTGGGGAGCAGTACTTC
CDR3aa: CASSLAGAGFGEQYF

abundance: -
d_gene: TRBD1
v_gene: TRBV18
j_gene: TRBJ2-1
CDR3nt: TGTGCCAGCTCACCGCGGGACAGGGTCAATGAGCAGTTCTTC
CDR3aa: CASSPRDRVNEQFF

abundance: -
d_gene: -
v_gene: TRBV11-3
j_gene: TRBJ1-2
CDR3nt: TGTGCCAGCAGCTTAGCAGGGACCTATGGCTACACCTTC
CDR3aa: CASSLAGTYGYTF

abundance: few
d_gene: -
v_gene: TRBV5-4
j_gene: TRBJ2-5
CDR3nt: TGTGCCAGCAGCGCCACGGGCGGAGAGACCCAGTACTTC
CDR3aa: CASSATGGETQYF

abundance: -
d_gene: TRBD2
v_gene: TRBV11-1
j_gene: TRBJ2-5
CDR3nt: TGTGCCAGCAGCGGACTCCGCGGGGGACTACCCCAAGAGACCCAGTACTTC
CDR3aa: CASSGLRGGLPQETQYF

abundance: -
d_gene: TRBD1
v_gene: TRBV4-2
j_gene: TRBJ2-1
CDR3nt: TGTGCCAGCAGCCAGTCGCTAGACAGGGGGCTTGGGCAGTTCTTC
CDR3aa: CASSQSLDRGLGQFF

abundance: -
d_gene: -
v_gene: TRBV28
j_gene: TRBJ1-1
CDR3nt: TGTGCCAGCAGTCAATTAATCACCCTCGCGGGGAACACTGAAGCTTTCTTT
CDR3aa: CASSQLITLAGNTEAFF

abundance: -
d_gene: -
v_gene: TRBV5-4
j_gene: TRBJ1-4
CDR3nt: TGTGCCAGCAGCTTGACAGGGATAGGAGAAAAACTGTTTTTT
CDR3aa: CASSLTGIGEKLFF

abundance: -
d_gene: TRBD1
v_gene: TRBV14
j_gene: TRBJ2-2
CDR3nt: TGTGCCAGCAGCCAAGAGGACAGGGATCGCACCGGGGAGCTGTTTTTT
CDR3aa: CASSQEDRDRTGELFF

abundance: -
d_gene: -
v_gene: TRBV28
j_gene: TRBJ2-5
CDR3nt: TGTGCCAGCAGTAGCGATGGGGGGACCCAGTACTTC
CDR3aa: CASSSDGGTQYF

abundance: -
d_gene: -
v_gene: TRBV29-1
j_gene: TRBJ2-7
CDR3nt: TGCAGCGTGGGGACCTACGAGCAGTACTTC
CDR3aa: CSVGTYEQYF

abundance: -
d_gene: -
v_gene: TRBV7-2
j_gene: TRBJ2-6
CDR3nt: TGTGCCAGCAGCTCTTGGGGTGGGGCCAACGTCCTGACTTTC
CDR3aa: CASSSWGGANVLTF